This is a list of T cell receptor beta chains from one sample in a study of vaccination and CD4 T cells after COVID-19. Their antigen targets remain unknown. TCRdb used MiXCR to reprocess the PCR reads, holding one entry per CDR3 protein. The repertoire holds about 17,000 distinct CDR3 sequences, with 31% as singletons. The sequencing sample was made of cultured CD4+ T cells from blood. These receptors were collected from a human donor with COVID-19. Both conserved end residues are part of each CDR3. Each record gives: CDR3 protein, CDR3 DNA, J gene, D gene, CDR3 length, V gene, clone size. D genes are given only for firm matches. The listing skips clone size in some rows; elsewhere it reads once, few, many or a size class.

CASSSPGTGAYEQYF	TGTGCCAGCAGTTCCCCCGGGACAGGGGCGTACGAGCAGTACTTC	TRBJ2-7	TRBD1	15	TRBV27	once
CASSLGAGDGYTF	TGTGCCAGCAGCTTAGGGGCAGGGGACGGCTACACCTTC	TRBJ1-2	NA	13	TRBV7-2	few
CASREGTGVGTGELFF	TGTGCCAGCAGAGAAGGGACGGGGGTAGGGACCGGGGAGCTGTTTTTT	TRBJ2-2	NA	16	TRBV7-2	NA
CATAITSGGTGEQYF	TGTGCCACCGCAATCACTAGCGGGGGGACGGGGGAGCAGTACTTC	TRBJ2-7	TRBD2	15	TRBV6-1	NA
CASSSEGSFFWPQYF	TGTGCCAGCAGCTCCGAGGGGAGTTTTTTCTGGCCCCAGTACTTC	TRBJ2-5	NA	15	TRBV7-6	NA
CAISESFGGGADEQFF	TGTGCCATCAGTGAGTCTTTTGGCGGGGGGGCCGATGAGCAGTTCTTC	TRBJ2-1	TRBD2	16	TRBV10-3	few
CSARDLISVGDTQYF	TGCAGTGCTAGAGATCTCATCAGCGTCGGAGATACGCAGTATTTT	TRBJ2-3	NA	15	TRBV20-1	NA
CASSWRGRGGYTF	TGTGCCAGCAGCTGGAGAGGCCGGGGTGGCTACACCTTC	TRBJ1-2	NA	13	TRBV27	NA
CASSSDMGASTDTQYF	TGTGCCAGCAGTTCCGACATGGGGGCTAGCACAGATACGCAGTATTTT	TRBJ2-3	NA	16	TRBV6-5	few
CASTPGAYNSPLHF	TGTGCCAGCACCCCCGGCGCCTATAATTCACCCCTCCACTTT	TRBJ1-6	NA	14	TRBV7-8	few
CASSYTGNTIYF	TGTGCCAGCAGTTACACTGGAAACACCATATATTTT	TRBJ1-3	NA	12	TRBV6-5	NA
CASSYFPPGLLNTEAFF	TGTGCCAGCAGTTACTTTCCGCCGGGACTGCTGAACACTGAAGCTTTCTTT	TRBJ1-1	NA	17	TRBV6-5	NA
CASSEAPNTGELFF	TGTGCCAGCAGTGAAGCCCCTAACACCGGGGAGCTGTTTTTT	TRBJ2-2	NA	14	TRBV6-1	few
CASSKTSGPRSSGNTIYF	TGTGCCAGCAGCAAGACCTCGGGACCACGCAGCTCTGGAAACACCATATATTTT	TRBJ1-3	NA	18	TRBV21-1	NA
CASMRAAGNTIYF	TGTGCCAGCATGAGGGCCGCAGGAAACACCATATATTTT	TRBJ1-3	NA	13	TRBV7-9	NA
CASSGTGVRGNQPQHF	TGTGCCAGCAGTGGGACAGGGGTTCGAGGCAATCAGCCCCAGCATTTT	TRBJ1-5	TRBD1	16	TRBV25-1	few
CASSGMTGGIAFF	TGTGCCAGTAGTGGAATGACAGGGGGTATAGCTTTCTTT	TRBJ1-1	TRBD1	13	TRBV19	NA
CASSLGQDGEQYF	TGTGCCAGCAGTTTAGGGCAGGATGGCGAGCAGTACTTC	TRBJ2-7	NA	13	TRBV12-3/TRBV12-4	NA
CASSTPKGNNEKLFF	TGTGCCAGTAGTACCCCCAAAGGCAACAATGAAAAACTGTTTTTT	TRBJ1-4	NA	15	TRBV19	NA
CASSLETGTGLFYGYTF	TGTGCCAGCAGCTTAGAGACCGGGACAGGGCTTTTCTATGGCTACACCTTC	TRBJ1-2	TRBD1	17	TRBV7-2	few
CASSEGQGLNTEAFF	TGTGCCAGCAGTGAGGGACAGGGGTTGAACACTGAAGCTTTCTTT	TRBJ1-1	TRBD1	15	TRBV25-1	NA
CSAPKTEKYNEQFF	TGCAGTGCTCCGAAGACAGAGAAATACAATGAGCAGTTCTTC	TRBJ2-1	NA	14	TRBV20-1	NA
CASSKRGAGGSRGETQYF	TGTGCCAGCAGCAAGAGAGGGGCAGGGGGGTCGCGTGGGGAGACCCAGTACTTC	TRBJ2-5	NA	18	TRBV21-1	NA
CASRKEFNQPQHF	TGTGCCAGCAGGAAGGAGTTCAATCAGCCCCAGCATTTT	TRBJ1-5	NA	13	TRBV2	NA
CASRVQGATEAFF	TGTGCCAGCAGGGTACAGGGGGCCACTGAAGCTTTCTTT	TRBJ1-1	TRBD1	13	TRBV2	few
CASSNFITETQYF	TGCGCCAGCAGTAACTTCATTACAGAGACCCAGTACTTC	TRBJ2-5	NA	13	TRBV5-1	NA
CASSQGTGLEGGREQFF	TGCGCCAGCAGCCAAGGAACAGGGCTAGAGGGAGGTAGGGAGCAGTTCTTC	TRBJ2-1	NA	17	TRBV4-1	few
CSARGDLNTEAFF	TGCAGTGCCCGGGGGGATCTGAACACTGAAGCTTTCTTT	TRBJ1-1	NA	13	TRBV20-1	few
CASSRDSPVETQYF	TGTGCCAGCAGCCGGGACTCCCCCGTGGAGACCCAGTACTTC	TRBJ2-5	NA	14	TRBV7-9	few
CASSRTSGAYNEQFF	TGTGCCAGCAGTAGGACTAGCGGGGCCTACAATGAGCAGTTCTTC	TRBJ2-1	TRBD2	15	TRBV6-1	NA
CASRRAREGPLHF	TGTGCCAGCAGGAGGGCGAGAGAAGGACCCCTCCACTTT	TRBJ1-6	NA	13	TRBV7-9	medium-sized
CASSQSRAAGETQYF	TGCGCCAGCAGTCAATCTAGGGCGGCTGGGGAGACCCAGTACTTC	TRBJ2-5	NA	15	TRBV23-1	NA